A single T cell receptor beta chain is shown here with its context. The data stem from a study of control samples from healthy donors and cancer patients. TCRdb's table, derived via immunoSEQ multiplex PCR, lists solely in-frame clones and lacks some. The sample lists 190,000 or so clones, 80% to 95% seen once, with more than 1.1% in the top ten. This CDR3 contains 16 residues. The germline CDR1 and CDR2 sequences are KGHDR and SFDVKD. Between the trimmed V and J ends, which lost 5 bases and 3 bases, there was a span of 15 bases. The sequenced sample was blood. The chain is built from TRBV24-1 and TRBJ2-2; a possible D gene is TRBD2 (5 bases). The clonotype originates from a man younger than 30 in good health. CDR3 nucleotides: TGTGCCACCAGTGTCGGCAGCCTAGCTTACACCGGGGAGCTGTTTTTT. Protein: CATSVGSLAYTGELFF.